This T cell receptor (beta chain) was captured in a study of breast tumors, draining lymph nodes, adjacent tissues. This clonotype was found many times. Antigen unknown. Axillary draining lymph nodes of breast cancer patients supplied the node samples. From the multiplex PCR reads, TCRdb called clonotypes with MiXCR, one entry per CDR3 protein. The sample yields some 170,000 distinct CDR3 sequences, 33% seen once. Study-level findings and limits: Compared with basal-like, luminal-like tumors shared significantly more repertoire with nontumor tissue. Data only fit, rather than demonstrated, lymph node origin of most tumor T cells.

Germline-derived CDR1 and CDR2 are MDHEN and SYDVKM. The CDR3 runs to 15 residues. V lost 6 bases to trimming and J lost 0 bases, with 9 bases between them. The source material was axillary lymph node tissue. This rearrangement joins TRBV28 to TRBJ1-6; D is perhaps TRBD1 (5 bases). This sequence was found in a female donor with breast cancer. Some clones in this sample may be carry-over from other donors' samples. CDR3 nucleotides: TGTGCCAGCAGCAGAGACAGCTCCTATAATTCACCCCTCCACTTT. Translated: CASSRDSSYNSPLHF.